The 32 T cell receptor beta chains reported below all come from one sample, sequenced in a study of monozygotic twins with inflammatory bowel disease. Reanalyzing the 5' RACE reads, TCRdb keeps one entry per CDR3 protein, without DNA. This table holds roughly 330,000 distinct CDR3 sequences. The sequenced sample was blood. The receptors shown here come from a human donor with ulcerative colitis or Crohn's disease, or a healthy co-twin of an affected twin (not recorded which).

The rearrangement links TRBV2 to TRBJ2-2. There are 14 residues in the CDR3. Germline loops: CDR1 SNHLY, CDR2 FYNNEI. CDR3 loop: CASTLEGSTGELFF.

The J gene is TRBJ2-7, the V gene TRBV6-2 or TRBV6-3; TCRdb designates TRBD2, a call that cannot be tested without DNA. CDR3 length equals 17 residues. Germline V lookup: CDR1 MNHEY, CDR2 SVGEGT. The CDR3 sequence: CASSFGHHRVYSYEQYF.

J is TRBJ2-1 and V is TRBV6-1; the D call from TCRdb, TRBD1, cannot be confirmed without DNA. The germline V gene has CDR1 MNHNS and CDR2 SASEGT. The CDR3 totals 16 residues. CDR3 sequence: CASSPDGGGTYNEQFF.

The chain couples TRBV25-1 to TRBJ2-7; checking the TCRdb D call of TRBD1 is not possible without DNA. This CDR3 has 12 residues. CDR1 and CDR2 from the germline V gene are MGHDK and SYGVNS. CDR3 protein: CASVGGPREQYF.

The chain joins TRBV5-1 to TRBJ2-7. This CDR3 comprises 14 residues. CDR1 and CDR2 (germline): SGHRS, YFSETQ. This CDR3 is CASSFGGGSYEQYF. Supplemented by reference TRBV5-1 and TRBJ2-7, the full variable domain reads KAGVTQTPRYLIKTRGQQVTLSCSPISGHRSVSWYQQTPGQGLQFLFEYFSETQRNKGNFPGRFSGRQFSNSRSEMNVSTLELGDSALYLCASSFGGGSYEQYFGPGTRLTVT.

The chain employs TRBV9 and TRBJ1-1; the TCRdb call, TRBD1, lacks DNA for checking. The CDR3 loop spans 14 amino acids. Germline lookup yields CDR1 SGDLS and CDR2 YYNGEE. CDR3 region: CASSVQGANTEAFF.

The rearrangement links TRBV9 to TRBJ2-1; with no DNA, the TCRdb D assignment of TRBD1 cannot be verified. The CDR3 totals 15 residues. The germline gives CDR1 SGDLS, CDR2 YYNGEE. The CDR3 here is CASRGRTSAYNEQFF.

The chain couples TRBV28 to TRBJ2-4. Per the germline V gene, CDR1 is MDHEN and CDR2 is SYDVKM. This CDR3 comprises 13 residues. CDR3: CASSLLAKNMQYF.

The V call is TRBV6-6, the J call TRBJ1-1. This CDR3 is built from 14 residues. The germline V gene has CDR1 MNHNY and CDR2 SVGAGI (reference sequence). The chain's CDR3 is CASSYSSANTEAFF.

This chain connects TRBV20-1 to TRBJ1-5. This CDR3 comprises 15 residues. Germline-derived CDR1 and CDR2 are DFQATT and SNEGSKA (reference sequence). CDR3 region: CSAMGGWMDNQPQHF.

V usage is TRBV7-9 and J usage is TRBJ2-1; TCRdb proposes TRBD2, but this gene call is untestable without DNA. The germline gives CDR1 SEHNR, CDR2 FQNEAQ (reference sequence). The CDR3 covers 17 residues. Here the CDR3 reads CASSGKKRLEAYNEQFF.

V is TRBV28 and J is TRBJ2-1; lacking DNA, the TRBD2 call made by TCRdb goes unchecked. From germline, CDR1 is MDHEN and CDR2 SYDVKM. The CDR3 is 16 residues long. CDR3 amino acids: CASRTPRERSYNEQFF.

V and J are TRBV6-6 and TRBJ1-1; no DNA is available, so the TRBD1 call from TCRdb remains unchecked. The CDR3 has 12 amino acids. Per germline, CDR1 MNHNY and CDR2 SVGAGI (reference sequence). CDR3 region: CASSSGDPEAFF.

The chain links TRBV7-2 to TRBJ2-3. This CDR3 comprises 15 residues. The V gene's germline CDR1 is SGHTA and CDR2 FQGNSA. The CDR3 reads CASSLVARDTDTQYF.

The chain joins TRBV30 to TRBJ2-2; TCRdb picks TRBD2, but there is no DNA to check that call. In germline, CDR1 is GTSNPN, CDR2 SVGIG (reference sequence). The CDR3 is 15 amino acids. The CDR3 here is CAWSVIAGYTGELFF. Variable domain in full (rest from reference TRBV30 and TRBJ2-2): SQTIHQWPATLVQPVGSPLSLECTVEGTSNPNLYWYRQAAGRGLQLLFYSVGIGQISSEVPQNLSASRPQDRQFILSSKKLLLSDSGFYLCAWSVIAGYTGELFFGEGSRLTVL.

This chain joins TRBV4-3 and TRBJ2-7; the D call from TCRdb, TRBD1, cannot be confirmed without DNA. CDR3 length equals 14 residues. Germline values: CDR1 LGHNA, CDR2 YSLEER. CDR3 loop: CASSRQGIGYEQYF.

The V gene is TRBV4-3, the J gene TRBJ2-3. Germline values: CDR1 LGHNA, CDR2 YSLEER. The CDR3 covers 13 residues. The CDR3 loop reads CASSQRRRDTQYF.

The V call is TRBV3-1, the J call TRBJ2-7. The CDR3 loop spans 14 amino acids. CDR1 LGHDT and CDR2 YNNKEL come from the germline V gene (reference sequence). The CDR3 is CASSQGGSTHEQYF.

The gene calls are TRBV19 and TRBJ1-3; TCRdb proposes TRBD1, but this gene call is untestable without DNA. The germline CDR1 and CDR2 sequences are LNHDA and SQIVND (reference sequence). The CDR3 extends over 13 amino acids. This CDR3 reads CATRVQGGDTIYF.

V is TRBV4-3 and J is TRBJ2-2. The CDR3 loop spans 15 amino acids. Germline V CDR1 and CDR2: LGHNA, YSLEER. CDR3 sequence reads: CASSPGFETTGELFF.

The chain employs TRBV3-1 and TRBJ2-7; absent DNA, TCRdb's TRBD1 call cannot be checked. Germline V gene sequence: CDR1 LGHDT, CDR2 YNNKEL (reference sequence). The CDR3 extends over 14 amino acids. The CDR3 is CASSKGQATYEQYF.

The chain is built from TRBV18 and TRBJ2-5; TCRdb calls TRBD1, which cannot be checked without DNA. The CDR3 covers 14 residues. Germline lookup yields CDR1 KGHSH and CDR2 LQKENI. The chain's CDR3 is CASSLKTGRETQYF. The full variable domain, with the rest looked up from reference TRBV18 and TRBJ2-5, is NAGVMQNPRHLVRRRGQEARLRCSPMKGHSHVYWYRQLPEEGLKFMVYLQKENIIDESGMPKERFSAEFPKEGPSILRIQQVVRGDSAAYFCASSLKTGRETQYFGPGTRLLVL.

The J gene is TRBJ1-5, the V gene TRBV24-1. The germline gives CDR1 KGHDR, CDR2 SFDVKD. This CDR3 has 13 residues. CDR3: CATSDFGSEPQHF.

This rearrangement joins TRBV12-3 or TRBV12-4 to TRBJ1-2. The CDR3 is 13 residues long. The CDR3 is CASSIGTAYGYTF.

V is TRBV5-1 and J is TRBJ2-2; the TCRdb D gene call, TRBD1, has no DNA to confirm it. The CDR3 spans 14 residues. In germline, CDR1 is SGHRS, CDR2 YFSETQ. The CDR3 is CASSNGGLSGELFF.

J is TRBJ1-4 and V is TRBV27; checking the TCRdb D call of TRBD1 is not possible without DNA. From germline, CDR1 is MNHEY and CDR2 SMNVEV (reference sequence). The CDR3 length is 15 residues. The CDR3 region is CASSARDRAAEKLFF. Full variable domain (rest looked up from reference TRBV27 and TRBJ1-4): EAQVTQNPRYLITVTGKKLTVTCSQNMNHEYMSWYRQDPGLGLRQIYYSMNVEVTDKGDVPEGYKVSRKEKRNFPLILESPSPNQTSLYFCASSARDRAAEKLFFGSGTQLSVL.

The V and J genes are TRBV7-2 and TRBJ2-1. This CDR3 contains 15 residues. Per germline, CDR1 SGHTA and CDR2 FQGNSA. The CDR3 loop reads CASSLEGPPYNEQFF.

The CDR3 reads CSARVGTSLLNEQFF. The rearrangement links TRBV20-1 to TRBJ2-1; no DNA is available, so the TRBD2 call from TCRdb remains unchecked. The CDR3 runs 15 residues. The germline gives CDR1 DFQATT, CDR2 SNEGSKA (reference sequence).

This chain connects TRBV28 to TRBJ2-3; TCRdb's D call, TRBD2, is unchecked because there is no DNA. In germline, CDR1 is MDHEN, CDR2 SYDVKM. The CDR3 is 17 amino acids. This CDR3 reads CASSTIPLAGTPDTQYF.

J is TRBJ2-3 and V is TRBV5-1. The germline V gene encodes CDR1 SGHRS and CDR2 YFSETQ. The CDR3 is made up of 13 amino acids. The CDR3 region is CASSRSRLDTQYF. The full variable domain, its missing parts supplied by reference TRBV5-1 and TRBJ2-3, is KAGVTQTPRYLIKTRGQQVTLSCSPISGHRSVSWYQQTPGQGLQFLFEYFSETQRNKGNFPGRFSGRQFSNSRSEMNVSTLELGDSALYLCASSRSRLDTQYFGPGTRLTVL.

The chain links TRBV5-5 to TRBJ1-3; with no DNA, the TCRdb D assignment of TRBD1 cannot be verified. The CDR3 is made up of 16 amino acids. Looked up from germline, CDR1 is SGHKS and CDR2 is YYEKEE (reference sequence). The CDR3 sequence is CASSFTGSFSGNTIYF.

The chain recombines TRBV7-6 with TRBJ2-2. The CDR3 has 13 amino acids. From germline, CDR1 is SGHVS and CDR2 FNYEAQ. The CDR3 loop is CASLDVNTGELFF.